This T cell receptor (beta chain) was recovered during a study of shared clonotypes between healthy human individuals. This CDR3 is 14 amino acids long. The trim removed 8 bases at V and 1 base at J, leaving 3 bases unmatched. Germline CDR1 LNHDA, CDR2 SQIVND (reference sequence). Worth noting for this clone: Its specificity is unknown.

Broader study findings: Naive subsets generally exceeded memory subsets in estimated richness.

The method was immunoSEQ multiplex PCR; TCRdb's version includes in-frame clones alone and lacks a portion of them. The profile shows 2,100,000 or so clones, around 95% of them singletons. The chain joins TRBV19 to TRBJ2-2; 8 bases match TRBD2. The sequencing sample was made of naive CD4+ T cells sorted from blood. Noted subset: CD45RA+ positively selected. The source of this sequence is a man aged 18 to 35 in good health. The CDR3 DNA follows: TGTGCCAGTGTCGGGACTAGGAACACCGGGGAGCTGTTTTTT. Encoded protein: CASVGTRNTGELFF.